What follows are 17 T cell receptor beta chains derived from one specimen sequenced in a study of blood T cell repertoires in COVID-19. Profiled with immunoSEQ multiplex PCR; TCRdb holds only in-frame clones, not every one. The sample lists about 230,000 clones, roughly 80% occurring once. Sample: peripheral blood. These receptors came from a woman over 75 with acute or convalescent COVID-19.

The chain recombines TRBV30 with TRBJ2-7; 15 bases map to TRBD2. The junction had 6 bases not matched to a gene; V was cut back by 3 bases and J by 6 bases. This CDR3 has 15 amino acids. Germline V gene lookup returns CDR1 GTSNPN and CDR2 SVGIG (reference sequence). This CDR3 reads CAWSKTGLAGGEQYF. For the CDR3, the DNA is TGTGCCTGGAGCAAAACGGGACTAGCGGGAGGCGAGCAGTACTTC. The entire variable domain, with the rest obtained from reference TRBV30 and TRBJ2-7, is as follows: SQTIHQWPATLVQPVGSPLSLECTVEGTSNPNLYWYRQAAGRGLQLLFYSVGIGQISSEVPQNLSASRPQDRQFILSSKKLLLSDSGFYLCAWSKTGLAGGEQYFGPGTRLTVT.

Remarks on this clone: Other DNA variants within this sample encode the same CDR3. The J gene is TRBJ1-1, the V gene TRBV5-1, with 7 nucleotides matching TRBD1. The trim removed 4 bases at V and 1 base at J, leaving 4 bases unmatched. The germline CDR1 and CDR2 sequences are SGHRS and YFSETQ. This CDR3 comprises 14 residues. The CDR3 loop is CASSLRQGNTEAFF. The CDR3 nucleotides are TGCGCCAGCAGCCTTCGACAGGGGAACACTGAAGCTTTCTTT.

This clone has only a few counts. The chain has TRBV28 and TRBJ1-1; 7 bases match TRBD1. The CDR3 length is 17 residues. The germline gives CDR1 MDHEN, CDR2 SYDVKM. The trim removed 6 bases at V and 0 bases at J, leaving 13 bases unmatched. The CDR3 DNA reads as TGTGCCAGCAGCCAACAGGGGTGGGAAGTCATGAACACTGAAGCTTTCTTT. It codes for CASSQQGWEVMNTEAFF.

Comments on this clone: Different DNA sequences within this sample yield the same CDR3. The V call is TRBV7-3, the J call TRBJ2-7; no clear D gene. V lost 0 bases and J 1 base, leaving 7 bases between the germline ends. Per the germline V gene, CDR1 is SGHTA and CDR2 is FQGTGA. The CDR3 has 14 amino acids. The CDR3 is CASSLTGSSYEQYF. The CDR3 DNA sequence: TGTGCCAGCAGCTTAACTGGCAGTTCCTACGAGCAGTACTTC.

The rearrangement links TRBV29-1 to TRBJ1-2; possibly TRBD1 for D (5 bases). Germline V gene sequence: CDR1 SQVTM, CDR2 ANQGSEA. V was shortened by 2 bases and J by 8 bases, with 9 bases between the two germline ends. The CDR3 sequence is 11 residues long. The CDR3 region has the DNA TGCAGCGTTGAACAGACAGTAGGCTACACCTTC. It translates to CSVEQTVGYTF.

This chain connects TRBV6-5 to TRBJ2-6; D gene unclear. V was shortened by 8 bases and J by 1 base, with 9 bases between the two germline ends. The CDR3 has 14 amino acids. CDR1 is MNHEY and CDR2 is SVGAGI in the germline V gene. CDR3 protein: CASRHLSGANVLTF. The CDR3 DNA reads TGTGCCAGCCGACACCTGTCTGGGGCCAACGTCCTGACTTTC.

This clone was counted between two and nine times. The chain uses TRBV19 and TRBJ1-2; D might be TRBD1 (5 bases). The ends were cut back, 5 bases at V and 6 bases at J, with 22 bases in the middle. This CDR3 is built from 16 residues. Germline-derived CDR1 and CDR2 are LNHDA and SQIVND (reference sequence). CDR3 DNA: TGTGCCAGTAGTTCCGTTTTTCCAGGGATTGGGAATGGCTACACCTTC. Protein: CASSSVFPGIGNGYTF.

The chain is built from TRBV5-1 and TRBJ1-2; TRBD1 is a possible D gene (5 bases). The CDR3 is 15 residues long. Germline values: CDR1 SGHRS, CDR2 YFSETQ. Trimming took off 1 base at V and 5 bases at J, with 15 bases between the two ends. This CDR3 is CASSLRQSGPYGYTF. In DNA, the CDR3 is TGCGCCAGCAGCTTGAGGCAGTCAGGGCCGTATGGCTACACCTTC.

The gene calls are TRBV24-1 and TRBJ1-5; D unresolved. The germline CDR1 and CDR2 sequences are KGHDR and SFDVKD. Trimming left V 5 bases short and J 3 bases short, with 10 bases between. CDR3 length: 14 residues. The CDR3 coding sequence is TGTGCCACCAGTGGCTCCGGAGACAATCAGCCCCAGCATTTT. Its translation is CATSGSGDNQPQHF.

The CDR3 protein is CASRGGGTYEQYF. DNA of the CDR3: TGTGCCAGCAGAGGGGGGGGAACCTACGAGCAGTACTTC. The chain employs TRBV12-3 or TRBV12-4 and TRBJ2-7, with D possibly TRBD2 on 7 matching bases. Between the trimmed V and J ends, which lost 6 bases and 2 bases, there was a span of 11 bases. The CDR3 has 13 amino acids.

DNA for the CDR3: TGTGCCAGCAGACCCGGACAGGGGGCTAGTATTTACGAGCAGTACTTC. Translating it yields CASRPGQGASIYEQYF. The chain is built from TRBV5-4 and TRBJ2-7; 11 nucleotides match TRBD1. Unmatched junction bases numbered 11, after V lost 5 bases and J lost 4 bases. CDR1 is SGHNT, CDR2 YYREEE, per germline (reference sequence). The CDR3 runs 16 residues.

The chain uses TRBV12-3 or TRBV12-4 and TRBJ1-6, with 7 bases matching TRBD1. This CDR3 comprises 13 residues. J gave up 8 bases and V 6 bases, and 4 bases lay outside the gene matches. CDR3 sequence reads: CASRTGFDSPLHF. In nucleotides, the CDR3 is TGTGCCAGCAGGACAGGGTTTGATTCACCCCTCCACTTT.

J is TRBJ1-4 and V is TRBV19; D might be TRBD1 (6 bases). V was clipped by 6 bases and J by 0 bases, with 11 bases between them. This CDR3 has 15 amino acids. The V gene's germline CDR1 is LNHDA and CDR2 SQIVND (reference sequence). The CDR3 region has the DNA TGTGCCAGTAGGAACAGGGCGGCAACTAATGAAAAACTGTTTTTT. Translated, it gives CASRNRAATNEKLFF.

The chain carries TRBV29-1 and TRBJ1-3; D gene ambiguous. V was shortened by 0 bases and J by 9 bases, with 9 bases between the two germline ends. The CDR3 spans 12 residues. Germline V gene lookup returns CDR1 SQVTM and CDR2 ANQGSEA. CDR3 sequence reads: CSVEDPGFTIYF. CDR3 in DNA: TGCAGCGTTGAAGATCCGGGGTTCACCATATATTTT.

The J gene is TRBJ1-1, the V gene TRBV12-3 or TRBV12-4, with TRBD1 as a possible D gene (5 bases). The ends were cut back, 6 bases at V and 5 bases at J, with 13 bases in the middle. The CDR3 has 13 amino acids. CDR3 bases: TGTGCCAGCAGGCTTTGGGGGGGGACTGAAGCTTTCTTT. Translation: CASRLWGGTEAFF.

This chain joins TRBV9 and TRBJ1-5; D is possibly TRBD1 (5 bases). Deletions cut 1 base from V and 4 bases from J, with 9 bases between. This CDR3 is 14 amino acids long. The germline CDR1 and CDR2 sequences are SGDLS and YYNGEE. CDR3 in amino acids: CASSVSGGNQPQHF. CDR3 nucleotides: TGTGCCAGCAGCGTATCGGGGGGTAATCAGCCCCAGCATTTT.

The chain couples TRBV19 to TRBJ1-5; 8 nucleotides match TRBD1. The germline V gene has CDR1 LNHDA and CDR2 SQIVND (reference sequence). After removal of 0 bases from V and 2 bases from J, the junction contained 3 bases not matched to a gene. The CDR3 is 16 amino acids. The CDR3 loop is CASSIDQGAGNQPQHF. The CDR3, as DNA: TGTGCCAGTAGTATAGATCAGGGGGCAGGCAATCAGCCCCAGCATTTT.